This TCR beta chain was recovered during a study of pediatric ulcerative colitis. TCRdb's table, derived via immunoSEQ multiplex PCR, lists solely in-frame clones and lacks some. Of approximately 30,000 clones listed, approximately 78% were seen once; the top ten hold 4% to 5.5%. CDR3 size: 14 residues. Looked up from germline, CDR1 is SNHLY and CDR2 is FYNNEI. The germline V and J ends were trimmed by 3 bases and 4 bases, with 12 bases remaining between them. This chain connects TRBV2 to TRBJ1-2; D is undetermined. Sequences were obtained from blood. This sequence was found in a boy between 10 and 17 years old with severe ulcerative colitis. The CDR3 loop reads CASSDPDTLYGYTF. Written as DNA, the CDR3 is TGTGCCAGCAGTGACCCGGATACGCTCTATGGCTACACCTTC.